The 12 T cell receptor beta chains below were found in one sample sequenced in a study of shared T cell receptors in the human thymus (dated by TCRdb to the early 2020s). Library prep was done by the immunoSEQ multiplex PCR assay. What TCRdb holds here is the immuneACCESS table cut down to in-frame rearrangements. Part of the clones is not present; checked against another copy, under half of the missing clones reflect an unresolved V gene, and the others are unexplained. This sample is represented by some 660,000 clones; over 75% of them were singletons. Of the sample, just under 0.0095% is held by the ten largest clones. This sample also appeared in a second study, on human thymus T cells.

Specimen: thymocytes. The receptors stem from a boy under two years old with a congenital heart defect. Donor details come from another sample of the same person, matched by shared clones.

This clone has a single count. CDR3 residues: CASSFPPGQGWGTEAFF. The DNA for the CDR3 is TGTGCCAGCAGTTTCCCCCCAGGACAGGGGTGGGGCACTGAAGCTTTCTTT. The rearrangement uses TRBV28 and TRBJ1-1, with 9 nucleotides matching TRBD1. This CDR3 contains 17 residues. Germline CDR1 is MDHEN and CDR2 is SYDVKM. The junction had 12 bases not matched to a gene; V was cut back by 3 bases and J by 4 bases.

V is TRBV4-3 and J is TRBJ2-1; possibly TRBD1 for D (5 bases). CDR1 and CDR2 from the germline V gene are LGHNA and YSLEER. The CDR3 runs to 14 residues. With 1 base removed from V and 7 bases from J, the gap between germline ends came to 11 bases. The CDR3 sequence is CASSQGRAENEQFF. In nucleotides, the CDR3 is TGCGCCAGCAGCCAAGGCAGGGCGGAAAATGAGCAGTTCTTC.

This chain connects TRBV5-1 to TRBJ2-3, with 10 bases lining up with TRBD2. The CDR3 contains 16 residues. J gave up 4 bases and V 3 bases, and 8 bases lay outside the gene matches. CDR1 is SGHRS and CDR2 is YFSETQ in the germline V gene. The CDR3 region has the DNA TGCGCCAGCAGCTGGGGTACTAGCGGGATCTCAGATACGCAGTATTTT. Translated, it gives CASSWGTSGISDTQYF.

In the case of this clone: At the DNA level, this CDR3 is encoded by other sequences in the same sample as well. The CDR3 loop reads CASSVGGGDTQYF. CDR3 sequence (DNA): TGTGCCAGCAGCGTAGGAGGTGGGGATACGCAGTATTTT. The rearrangement joins TRBV9 to TRBJ2-3; the D is unclear. The germline V gene has CDR1 SGDLS and CDR2 YYNGEE. The CDR3 runs 13 residues. Trimming removed 0 bases from V and 6 bases from J, with 8 bases in between. Using reference TRBV9 and TRBJ2-3 for the parts outside the CDR3, the full variable domain is DSGVTQTPKHLITATGQRVTLRCSPRSGDLSVYWYQQSLDQGLQFLIQYYNGEERAKGNILERFSAQQFPDLHSELNLSSLELGDSALYFCASSVGGGDTQYFGPGTRLTVL.

J is TRBJ1-6 and V is TRBV28; D perhaps matches TRBD1 (5 bases). The germline V gene has CDR1 MDHEN and CDR2 SYDVKM. V shed 6 bases and J shed 0 bases, with 12 bases lying between them. The CDR3 has 16 amino acids. The CDR3 DNA sequence: TGTGCCAGCAGAGGAGGGGCCGCCTCCTATAATTCACCCCTCCACTTT. Translation gives CASRGGAASYNSPLHF. Together with reference TRBV28 and TRBJ1-6, the CDR3 gives the full variable domain: DVKVTQSSRYLVKRTGEKVFLECVQDMDHENMFWYRQDPGLGLRLIYFSYDVKMKEKGDIPEGYSVSREKKERFSLILESASTNQTSMYLCASRGGAASYNSPLHFGNGTRLTVT.

This clone appeared once. At one boundary the junction diverges from the germline segment, which might be a read error. Other DNA sequences of this sample code for an identical CDR3. The gene calls are TRBV6-1 and TRBJ1-6; the D gene is possibly TRBD1 (6 bases). Germline CDR1 is MNHNS and CDR2 is SASEGT. The CDR3 sequence is 17 residues long. The DNA for the CDR3 is TGTGCCAGCAGTGCACCCAACCACAGGGAAGCTAATTCCCCCCTCCACTTT. It is translated as CASSAPNHREANSPLHF.

The rearrangement links TRBV30 to TRBJ2-3, with D perhaps TRBD2 (6 bases). The V gene's germline CDR1 is GTSNPN and CDR2 SVGIG (reference sequence). This CDR3 comprises 16 residues. V gave up 2 bases and J gave up 3 bases, with 18 bases separating them. The CDR3: CAWSPHQGRGTDTQYF. CDR3 bases: TGTGCCTGGAGTCCGCACCAGGGACGGGGGACAGATACGCAGTATTTT.

This chain joins TRBV20-1 and TRBJ1-1; no definite D call. Germline loops: CDR1 DFQATT, CDR2 SNEGSKA (reference sequence). The CDR3 extends over 11 amino acids. The V and J ends lost 7 bases and 5 bases respectively, with 11 bases between them. The CDR3 nucleotides are TGCAGTGTGTTGGGAGGGACTGAAGCTTTCTTT. Its protein is CSVLGGTEAFF.

The chain recombines TRBV28 with TRBJ1-1, with 8 bases that match TRBD1. The CDR3 covers 11 residues. V was clipped by 7 bases and J by 13 bases; unmatched bases: 8. Germline V gene lookup returns CDR1 MDHEN and CDR2 SYDVKM. The CDR3 region has the DNA TGTGCCAGCACCAGGGGGCCATGGGGTTTCTTT. Translation gives CASTRGPWGFF.

The chain links TRBV28 to TRBJ1-6; TRBD1 aligns across 7 bases. There are 15 residues in the CDR3. Germline V lookup: CDR1 MDHEN, CDR2 SYDVKM. V dropped 1 base and J dropped 10; count of bases not matched to a gene: 7. CDR3 coding DNA: TGTGCCAGCAGTTTATCCCGACAGGGTAGATCACCCCTCCACTTT. Its translation: CASSLSRQGRSPLHF. The variable domain in full, with the rest retrieved from reference TRBV28 and TRBJ1-6, is DVKVTQSSRYLVKRTGEKVFLECVQDMDHENMFWYRQDPGLGLRLIYFSYDVKMKEKGDIPEGYSVSREKKERFSLILESASTNQTSMYLCASSLSRQGRSPLHFGNGTRLTVT.

The V gene is TRBV29-1, the J gene TRBJ2-3, with TRBD2 matching 11 bases. Per the germline V gene, CDR1 is SQVTM and CDR2 is ANQGSEA. J was trimmed by 3 bases and V by 7 bases; bases with no gene match: 6. The CDR3 has 14 residues. The CDR3 here is CSGGTSGSTDTQYF. The CDR3 region has the DNA TGCAGCGGCGGAACTAGCGGGAGTACAGATACGCAGTATTTT.

The genes are TRBV11-1 and TRBJ2-5; D ambiguous. This CDR3 region has 14 residues. The V end lost 0 bases, the J end lost 1 base, and 6 bases lay between the germline ends. Germline CDR1 is SGHAT and CDR2 is FQDESV (reference sequence). The CDR3 sequence is CASSLANFQETQYF. CDR3 bases: TGTGCCAGCAGCTTAGCTAACTTCCAAGAGACCCAGTACTTC. The entire variable domain, with the rest obtained from reference TRBV11-1 and TRBJ2-5, is as follows: EAEVAQSPRYKITEKSQAVAFWCDPISGHATLYWYRQILGQGPELLVQFQDESVVDDSQLPKDRFSAERLKGVDSTLKIQPAELGDSAMYLCASSLANFQETQYFGPGTRLLVL.